The rows below give T cell receptor beta chains drawn from one sample of a study of response to subunit inactivated influenza vaccine. MiXCR, applied by TCRdb to the RT-PCR reads, yields one record per CDR3 protein. The sample includes fewer than 600,000 distinct CDR3 sequences, less than 7.5% of them seen just once. Sequencing used PBMCs from blood, obtained roughly 24 months after vaccination. Receptors were obtained from a man aged 45 to 70 who received an inactivated influenza vaccine. CDR3s include the opening cysteine and the closing phenylalanine or tryptophan. Fields, in order: J gene, V gene, D gene, clone size, CDR3 protein, CDR3 DNA. D genes are given only for firm matches. Size is omitted from some rows. Given values are once, few, many or a class for expanded clones.

J gene: TRBJ1-1
V gene: TRBV6-5
D gene: TRBD1
clone size: few
CDR3 protein: CASSYGTGDATEAFF
CDR3 DNA: TGTGCCAGCAGTTACGGGACAGGGGACGCCACTGAAGCTTTCTTT

J gene: TRBJ2-3
V gene: TRBV29-1
D gene: TRBD2
clone size: NA
CDR3 protein: CGLQRGGTDTQYF
CDR3 DNA: TGCGGACTCCAGCGGGGGGGCACAGATACGCAGTATTTT

J gene: TRBJ2-2
V gene: TRBV5-6
D gene: TRBD2
clone size: few
CDR3 protein: CASSRRGESGELFF
CDR3 DNA: TGTGCCAGCAGCCGTCGGGGGGAAAGCGGGGAGCTGTTTTTT

J gene: TRBJ2-1
V gene: TRBV5-1
D gene: NA
clone size: few
CDR3 protein: CASSWGAGNEQFF
CDR3 DNA: TGCGCCAGCAGCTGGGGGGCAGGCAATGAGCAGTTCTTC

J gene: TRBJ1-6
V gene: TRBV5-1
D gene: NA
clone size: few
CDR3 protein: CASSLGQPWDSPLHF
CDR3 DNA: TGCGCCAGCAGCTTGGGACAGCCCTGGGATTCACCCCTCCACTTT

J gene: TRBJ2-3
V gene: TRBV18
D gene: NA
clone size: NA
CDR3 protein: CASSPLPDPAYDTQYF
CDR3 DNA: TGTGCCAGCTCACCACTCCCGGATCCCGCATACGATACGCAGTATTTT

J gene: TRBJ2-7
V gene: TRBV20-1
D gene: NA
clone size: NA
CDR3 protein: CSARAHEQYF
CDR3 DNA: TGCAGTGCTAGAGCCCACGAGCAGTACTTC

J gene: TRBJ1-4
V gene: TRBV5-1
D gene: NA
clone size: NA
CDR3 protein: CASSLEMGREKLFF
CDR3 DNA: TGCGCCAGCAGCTTGGAAATGGGGCGTGAAAAACTGTTTTTT

J gene: TRBJ1-2
V gene: TRBV18
D gene: TRBD1
clone size: few
CDR3 protein: CASRSGTGDRYTF
CDR3 DNA: TGTGCCAGCCGCTCCGGGACAGGGGATCGCTACACCTTC

J gene: TRBJ2-1
V gene: TRBV4-2
D gene: TRBD1
clone size: few
CDR3 protein: CASTGQGRHEQFF
CDR3 DNA: TGTGCCAGCACCGGACAGGGGAGGCATGAGCAGTTCTTC

J gene: TRBJ2-7
V gene: TRBV19
D gene: NA
clone size: many
CDR3 protein: CASSSGFYEQYF
CDR3 DNA: TGTGCCAGTAGTAGCGGATTTTACGAGCAGTACTTC

J gene: TRBJ2-1
V gene: TRBV28
D gene: NA
clone size: many
CDR3 protein: CASSLIGAYNEQFF
CDR3 DNA: TGTGCCAGCAGTTTAATTGGGGCCTACAATGAGCAGTTCTTC

J gene: TRBJ2-7
V gene: TRBV3-1
D gene: NA
clone size: many
CDR3 protein: CASSQLAGAVGYEQYF
CDR3 DNA: TGTGCCAGCAGCCAACTTGCAGGAGCGGTTGGGTACGAGCAGTACTTC

J gene: TRBJ2-7
V gene: TRBV11-2
D gene: TRBD2
clone size: NA
CDR3 protein: CASSTRTSRLGEQYF
CDR3 DNA: TGTGCCAGCAGCACCCGGACTAGTCGCCTCGGTGAGCAGTACTTC

J gene: TRBJ1-1
V gene: TRBV12-3/TRBV12-4
D gene: TRBD1
clone size: many
CDR3 protein: CASSTGAATEAFF
CDR3 DNA: TGTGCCAGCAGTACAGGGGCGGCCACTGAAGCTTTCTTT

J gene: TRBJ2-2
V gene: TRBV20-1
D gene: TRBD2
clone size: NA
CDR3 protein: CSATYSGGSTGELFF
CDR3 DNA: TGCAGTGCTACCTACAGCGGGGGGAGCACCGGGGAGCTGTTTTTT

J gene: TRBJ2-4
V gene: TRBV5-6
D gene: NA
clone size: many
CDR3 protein: CASSLELPLTKNIQYF
CDR3 DNA: TGTGCCAGCAGCTTGGAGCTGCCCCTCACCAAAAACATTCAGTACTTC

J gene: TRBJ2-5
V gene: TRBV5-4
D gene: NA
clone size: few
CDR3 protein: CASSKLQGRETQYF
CDR3 DNA: TGTGCCAGCAGCAAACTCCAGGGTAGAGAGACCCAGTACTTC

J gene: TRBJ2-5
V gene: TRBV6-5
D gene: TRBD1
clone size: many
CDR3 protein: CASSYSRTGAGETQYF
CDR3 DNA: TGTGCCAGCAGTTACTCGAGGACAGGGGCAGGAGAGACCCAGTACTTC

J gene: TRBJ2-7
V gene: TRBV6-5
D gene: TRBD2
clone size: few
CDR3 protein: CASSYSIPTSLPEQYF
CDR3 DNA: TGTGCCAGCAGTTACTCCATTCCGACTAGCTTACCCGAGCAGTACTTC

J gene: TRBJ2-3
V gene: TRBV6-5
D gene: TRBD2
clone size: few
CDR3 protein: CASSYGAGVGDTQYF
CDR3 DNA: TGTGCCAGCAGTTACGGGGCGGGAGTCGGAGATACGCAGTATTTT

J gene: TRBJ2-1
V gene: TRBV10-3
D gene: NA
clone size: NA
CDR3 protein: CAISDPLGYNEQFF
CDR3 DNA: TGTGCCATCAGTGACCCTTTAGGATACAATGAGCAGTTCTTC

J gene: TRBJ2-7
V gene: TRBV5-1
D gene: TRBD1
clone size: few
CDR3 protein: CASSLWDSPNEQYF
CDR3 DNA: TGCGCCAGCAGCCTTTGGGACAGTCCCAACGAGCAGTACTTC

J gene: TRBJ2-3
V gene: TRBV7-2
D gene: TRBD2
clone size: NA
CDR3 protein: CASSLVGGGASTQYF
CDR3 DNA: TGTGCCAGCAGCTTAGTTGGCGGGGGGGCCTCTACGCAGTATTTT

J gene: TRBJ1-1
V gene: TRBV28
D gene: NA
clone size: NA
CDR3 protein: CASSPTQGNTEAFF
CDR3 DNA: TGTGCCAGCAGTCCAACCCAGGGTAACACTGAAGCTTTCTTT

J gene: TRBJ2-2
V gene: TRBV12-3/TRBV12-4
D gene: NA
clone size: few
CDR3 protein: CASSFFKTGELFF
CDR3 DNA: TGTGCCAGCAGTTTCTTCAAAACCGGGGAGCTGTTTTTT

J gene: TRBJ2-7
V gene: TRBV28
D gene: TRBD1
clone size: NA
CDR3 protein: CASSSPGQGARGEQYF
CDR3 DNA: TGTGCCAGCAGTTCCCCAGGACAGGGGGCGCGGGGCGAGCAGTACTTC

J gene: TRBJ2-1
V gene: TRBV7-2
D gene: TRBD2
clone size: many
CDR3 protein: CASTFTGTSTNEQFF
CDR3 DNA: TGTGCCAGCACCTTTACCGGGACTAGTACCAATGAGCAGTTCTTC